Shown below are 32 T cell receptor beta chains from a single sample sequenced in a study of T cell repertoires in cytomegalovirus infection. TCRdb used MiXCR to reprocess the reads, holding one entry per CDR3 protein. The sample has fewer than 250,000 distinct CDR3 sequences, 10% to 15% seen once; the top ten hold 1.5% to 2%. Sequenced input: PBMCs. The receptors were sampled from a human donor in good health (CMV status not recorded). Some clones in this sample may be carry-over from other donors' samples.

This clonotype came up a few times. This chain joins TRBV11-2 and TRBJ2-7; 7 nucleotides align to TRBD1. Per germline, CDR1 SGHAT and CDR2 FQNNGV. V trimming: 8 bases; J trimming: 7 bases; junction bases outside the gene matches: 14. The CDR3 covers 14 residues. CDR3 protein: CASVPTTGVGEQYF. Here the CDR3 DNA reads TGTGCCAGCGTCCCGACCACAGGGGTAGGGGAGCAGTACTTC.

The genes are TRBV6-4 and TRBJ2-1; 7 nucleotides agree with TRBD2. The germline gives CDR1 MRHNA, CDR2 SNTAGT. V trimming: 6 bases; J trimming: 0 bases; junction bases outside the gene matches: 2. CDR3 length: 14 residues. CDR3 amino acids: CASRRDYSYNEQFF. CDR3 coding DNA: TGTGCCAGCAGGAGGGACTACTCCTACAATGAGCAGTTCTTC.

This clonotype was seen only a few times. The gene calls are TRBV28 and TRBJ2-7; D is perhaps TRBD2 (5 bases). CDR1 and CDR2 from the germline V gene are MDHEN and SYDVKM. The CDR3 is 12 amino acids. Deletions cut 6 bases from V and 9 bases from J, with 15 bases between. The CDR3 DNA is TGTGCCAGCAGCTCCCGACCCGAGGGGCAGTACTTC. As protein: CASSSRPEGQYF.

This clonotype was observed at least ten times. This chain links TRBV29-1 with TRBJ2-3; D is unresolved. V lost 5 bases to trimming and J lost 4 bases, with 7 bases between them. The CDR3 runs to 11 residues. CDR1 and CDR2 (germline): SQVTM, ANQGSEA. CDR3 sequence reads: CSVLTSDTQYF. The CDR3 nucleotides read TGCAGCGTTTTGACATCAGATACGCAGTATTTT.

J is TRBJ2-7 and V is TRBV7-9; 14 positions agree with TRBD2. The germline V gene encodes CDR1 SEHNR and CDR2 FQNEAQ (reference sequence). The CDR3 covers 15 residues. Trimming at V came to 7 bases and at J to 5 bases, leaving 7 bases not matched to a gene. The CDR3 bases are TGTGCCAGCATCGGGACTAGCGGGAGTACCGACGAGCAGTACTTC. Translating it yields CASIGTSGSTDEQYF.

The chain employs TRBV12-3 or TRBV12-4 and TRBJ2-7; D ambiguous. The CDR3 length is 15 residues. Trimming shortened V by 2 bases and J by 1 base, and 12 bases separated the two germline ends. The CDR3: CASSLWQYSSYEQYF. The CDR3 nucleotides read TGTGCCAGCAGTTTATGGCAGTATAGTTCCTACGAGCAGTACTTC.

In its sample, this clonotype was seen many times. The rearrangement links TRBV7-2 to TRBJ2-3; 12 nucleotides agree with TRBD2. With 4 bases clipped from V and 5 bases from J, the junction kept 4 bases outside the gene matches. The V gene's germline CDR1 is SGHTA and CDR2 FQGNSA. The CDR3 loop spans 15 amino acids. The DNA of the CDR3 is TGTGCCAGCAGCTCCCCTAGCGGGGGGGGAGATACGCAGTATTTT. It translates to CASSSPSGGGDTQYF.

This clonotype was counted many times. V gene TRBV6-5 combines with J gene TRBJ1-2; 10 bases fit TRBD1. CDR1 is MNHEY, CDR2 SVGAGI, per germline. This CDR3 has 15 amino acids. Trimming at V came to 5 bases and at J to 8 bases, leaving 11 bases not matched to a gene. CDR3 nucleotides: TGTGCCAGCAGTCCCGGGACAGGGGCCCCTTACGGCTACACCTTC. Its protein is CASSPGTGAPYGYTF.

This clonotype showed up many times. This rearrangement joins TRBV7-6 to TRBJ2-1; 15 nucleotides agree with TRBD2. Germline trimming cut 1 base from V and 8 bases from J; bases unmatched to any gene: 3. The CDR3 spans 16 residues. Germline CDR1 reads SGHVS; CDR2 reads FNYEAQ. The chain's CDR3 is CASSLGTSGGVDEQFF. The DNA for the CDR3 is TGTGCCAGCAGCTTAGGGACTAGCGGGGGGGTGGATGAGCAGTTCTTC.

This clonotype has a count of ten or more. The rearrangement joins TRBV7-8 to TRBJ2-1; D ambiguous. From germline, CDR1 is SGHVS and CDR2 FQNEAQ. The CDR3 runs 15 residues. V was trimmed by 4 bases and J by 3 bases, leaving 13 bases between them. CDR3 residues: CASSSPSSGYNEQFF. The CDR3 DNA sequence: TGTGCCAGCAGCTCCCCGAGTTCCGGCTACAATGAGCAGTTCTTC.

The chain has TRBV7-9 and TRBJ2-3; D uncertain. V was shortened by 5 bases and J by 1 base, with 7 bases between the two germline ends. The CDR3 loop spans 13 amino acids. CDR1 and CDR2 from the germline V gene are SEHNR and FQNEAQ (reference sequence). CDR3 amino acids: CASSQDGTDTQYF. CDR3 sequence (DNA): TGTGCCAGCAGCCAGGACGGCACAGATACGCAGTATTTT.

The chain is built from TRBV25-1 and TRBJ2-5, with D perhaps matching TRBD2 (6 bases). The V gene lost 5 bases and the J gene lost 13 bases, with 26 bases spanning the gap. Germline lookup yields CDR1 MGHDK and CDR2 SYGVNS. The CDR3 contains 15 residues. The DNA of the CDR3 is TGTGCCAGCAGTCCCCCGGGAGACTCCTCGGAGCCCCCGTACTTC. As protein: CASSPPGDSSEPPYF. Based on the CDR3 plus reference TRBV25-1 and TRBJ2-5, the full variable domain is EADIYQTPRYLVIGTGKKITLECSQTMGHDKMYWYQQDPGMELHLIHYSYGVNSTEKGDLSSESTVSRIRTEHFPLTLESARPSHTSQYLCASSPPGDSSEPPYFGPGTRLLVL.

Ten or more counts support this clonotype. This chain joins TRBV6-1 and TRBJ2-7, with TRBD2 identical over 10 bases. Germline V gene lookup returns CDR1 MNHNS and CDR2 SASEGT. J was trimmed by 3 bases and V by 6 bases; bases with no gene match: 5. CDR3 length: 14 amino acids. CDR3 region: CASRLAGANYEQYF. The CDR3 nucleotides read TGTGCCAGCAGGCTAGCGGGGGCCAACTACGAGCAGTACTTC.

This chain links TRBV5-1 with TRBJ2-1; no definite D call. Germline V gene sequence: CDR1 SGHRS, CDR2 YFSETQ. CDR3 length: 16 residues. Trimming cost V 0 bases and J 4 bases, with 14 bases left between them. CDR3 DNA: TGCGCCAGCAGCTTGGTCGCGGATCACTTGTACAATGAGCAGTTCTTC. It encodes CASSLVADHLYNEQFF.

The V call is TRBV7-8, the J call TRBJ1-6; D unclear. V lost 2 bases and J 7 bases, leaving 9 bases between the germline ends. This CDR3 comprises 14 residues. Germline V gene sequence: CDR1 SGHVS, CDR2 FQNEAQ. This CDR3 reads CASSLLRKNSPLHF. CDR3 DNA sequence: TGTGCCAGCAGCTTACTCCGGAAAAATTCACCCCTCCACTTT.

The chain has TRBV20-1 and TRBJ1-2; TRBD1 aligns across 9 bases. V dropped 0 bases and J dropped 2; count of bases not matched to a gene: 10. The CDR3 length is 17 residues. Looked up from germline, CDR1 is DFQATT and CDR2 is SNEGSKA (reference sequence). Here the CDR3 DNA reads TGCAGTGCTAGAGACCAGGGACAGGGCCGATCAAACTATGGCTACACCTTC. Residues: CSARDQGQGRSNYGYTF.

The V call is TRBV15, the J call TRBJ1-2; D call uncertain. V dropped 8 bases and J dropped 3 bases, with 10 bases sitting between them. The germline V gene encodes CDR1 LNHNV and CDR2 YYDKDF (reference sequence). CDR3 length: 12 amino acids. CDR3 in amino acids: CATSAMDYGYTF. The CDR3 DNA is TGTGCCACCTCGGCAATGGACTATGGCTACACCTTC.

This clonotype appeared many times. The chain recombines TRBV12-3 or TRBV12-4 with TRBJ1-1; TRBD1 might be the D (5 bases). The CDR3 sequence is 13 residues long. V lost 11 bases, J lost 5 bases, and 18 bases lay in between. The CDR3 DNA is TGTGCCGGTTCCAGGGTTACGGGGACTGAAGCTTTCTTT. Amino acid sequence: CAGSRVTGTEAFF.

Notes on this clonotype: A much larger clone lies one base from this, so it may be a read error. This chain connects TRBV29-1 to TRBJ2-7; D call uncertain. CDR3 length: 11 residues. Germline V gene data show CDR1 as SQVTM and CDR2 as ANQGSEA. The chain's CDR3 is CSVENSYERYF. Here the CDR3 DNA reads TGCAGCGTTGAGAACAGCTACGAGCGGTACTTC.

V and J are TRBV5-1 and TRBJ1-1; tentative D call: TRBD1 (5 bases). The CDR3 length is 14 residues. V gave up 6 bases and J gave up 2 bases, with 14 bases separating them. Germline-derived CDR1 and CDR2 are SGHRS and YFSETQ. CDR3 region: CASNPGVSNTEAFF. The CDR3 coding sequence is TGCGCCAGCAACCCGGGGGTCAGTAACACTGAAGCTTTCTTT. Together with reference TRBV5-1 and TRBJ1-1, the CDR3 gives the full variable domain: KAGVTQTPRYLIKTRGQQVTLSCSPISGHRSVSWYQQTPGQGLQFLFEYFSETQRNKGNFPGRFSGRQFSNSRSEMNVSTLELGDSALYLCASNPGVSNTEAFFGQGTRLTVV.

The sample holds a few counts of this clonotype. The chain links TRBV5-1 to TRBJ2-7; 8 nucleotides match TRBD1. Losses at the gene ends were 1 base for V and 5 bases for J; bases not matched to a gene: 5. The length of the CDR3 is 14 residues. The germline V gene encodes CDR1 SGHRS and CDR2 YFSETQ. DNA for the CDR3: TGCGCCAGCAGCTTGAGGCCAGGGGGCGACGAGCAGTACTTC. Translating gives CASSLRPGGDEQYF.

The chain combines TRBV28 with TRBJ1-6; no reliable D call. Between the trimmed V and J ends, which lost 8 bases and 5 bases, there was a span of 22 bases. Germline CDR1 reads MDHEN; CDR2 reads SYDVKM. There are 17 residues in the CDR3. The CDR3 region has the DNA TGTGCCAGCCTGAGCCCAGGAGCGCGTTACAATAATTCACCCCTCCACTTT. It translates to CASLSPGARYNNSPLHF.

This clonotype was observed many times. This chain joins TRBV2 and TRBJ2-7; no clear D. The CDR3 sequence is 13 residues long. Germline values: CDR1 SNHLY, CDR2 FYNNEI. V lost 6 bases and J 6 bases, leaving 15 bases between the germline ends. The CDR3 protein is CASRLDWSGEQYF. The CDR3 nucleotides read TGTGCCAGCAGACTCGACTGGTCTGGCGAGCAGTACTTC.

This chain uses TRBV15 with TRBJ1-2; TRBD1 aligns across 9 bases. CDR3 size: 15 residues. V lost 0 bases and J lost 4; bases outside the gene matches: 3. Germline V gives CDR1 LNHNV, CDR2 YYDKDF (reference sequence). The CDR3 reads CATSRDGTGTYGYTF. In DNA form, the CDR3 reads TGTGCCACCAGCAGAGATGGGACAGGGACCTATGGCTACACCTTC.

V gene TRBV7-9 combines with J gene TRBJ1-1, with a tentative D call TRBD1 (6 bases). From germline, CDR1 is SEHNR and CDR2 FQNEAQ (reference sequence). There are 15 residues in the CDR3. V was trimmed by 1 base and J by 3 bases, leaving 12 bases between them. The CDR3 is CASSLGGAGYTEAFF. CDR3 DNA: TGTGCCAGCAGCTTAGGGGGGGCTGGTTACACTGAAGCTTTCTTT.

This clonotype was counted between two and nine times. V usage is TRBV19 and J usage is TRBJ1-1; TRBD1 is a possible D gene (6 bases). The CDR3 length is 15 residues. Germline lookup yields CDR1 LNHDA and CDR2 SQIVND (reference sequence). V was clipped by 6 bases and J by 1 base, with 15 bases between them. CDR3 residues: CASRMGARGNTEAFF. CDR3 in DNA: TGTGCCAGTAGGATGGGGGCTCGGGGGAACACTGAAGCTTTCTTT.

Many counts were recorded for this clonotype. The chain employs TRBV12-5 and TRBJ1-1; D uncertain. Deletions cut 1 base from V and 2 bases from J, with 5 bases between. CDR1 is LGHNT, CDR2 FRNRAP, per germline. The CDR3 totals 13 residues. The CDR3 DNA sequence: TGTGCTAGTGGTTTGGGCGGAAACACTGAAGCTTTCTTT. This gives the protein CASGLGGNTEAFF. Together with reference TRBV12-5 and TRBJ1-1, the CDR3 gives the full variable domain: DARVTQTPRHKVTEMGQEVTMRCQPILGHNTVFWYRQTMMQGLELLAYFRNRAPLDDSGMPKDRFSAEMPDATLATLKIQPSEPRDSAVYFCASGLGGNTEAFFGQGTRLTVV.

This clonotype was detected a few times. This rearrangement joins TRBV6-5 to TRBJ2-1; 10 nucleotides line up with TRBD2. The CDR3 sequence is 15 residues long. The trim removed 6 bases at V and 7 bases at J, leaving 9 bases unmatched. Germline CDR1 is MNHEY and CDR2 is SVGAGI. The CDR3 coding sequence is TGTGCCAGCAGGGTCAGCGGGGGGGCCGGGAATGAGCAGTTCTTC. Its protein is CASRVSGGAGNEQFF.

This clonotype was detected only once. The gene calls are TRBV25-1 and TRBJ1-1, with a tentative D call TRBD1 (5 bases). V dropped 3 bases and J dropped 6 bases, with 14 bases sitting between them. CDR1 is MGHDK and CDR2 is SYGVNS in the germline V gene. The CDR3 loop spans 14 amino acids. The CDR3 bases are TGTGCCAGCAGTGAGAGGGGACTGGCGGCTGAAGCTTTCTTT. Translation gives CASSERGLAAEAFF.

This chain uses TRBV28 with TRBJ2-7; 13 bases are shared with TRBD2. V lost 4 bases and J lost 0; bases outside the gene matches: 6. In germline, CDR1 is MDHEN, CDR2 SYDVKM. This CDR3 spans 17 amino acids. The CDR3 DNA is TGTGCCAGCAGTTCCCCGGGACTAGCGGGGAGCTCCTACGAGCAGTACTTC. Translating it yields CASSSPGLAGSSYEQYF.

This clonotype came up a few times. The chain uses TRBV20-1 and TRBJ1-3; possible D gene TRBD1, 5 bases. V lost 5 bases and J lost 0, with 20 bases in between. The V gene's germline CDR1 is DFQATT and CDR2 SNEGSKA (reference sequence). CDR3 length equals 17 residues. DNA of the CDR3: TGCAGTGCTCAAAAGGGGCCAACAACTAGCTCTGGAAACACCATATATTTT. Translating gives CSAQKGPTTSSGNTIYF.

This clonotype was detected many times. J is TRBJ2-3 and V is TRBV7-2; D is unresolved. This CDR3 contains 15 residues. CDR1 SGHTA and CDR2 FQGNSA come from the germline V gene. V was cut by 1 base and J by 2 bases, with 10 bases left in between. The DNA for the CDR3 is TGTGCCAGCAGCTTAGAGCACAGCTCCACAGATACGCAGTATTTT. It yields the protein CASSLEHSSTDTQYF.